The 30 T cell receptor beta chains presented below share a single source sample, sequenced in a study of beta chain features in type 1 diabetes. As every portion of the isolated RNA was reverse transcribed, the sequencing read expressed TCRB transcripts. Produced via immunoSEQ multiplex PCR; TCRdb's table is partial and in-frame only. The sample yields roughly 140,000 clones, about 44% seen once. Sequenced material: Tregs from blood. Source of these receptors: a man younger than 30 in good health.

The gene calls are TRBV10-3 and TRBJ1-1; no firm D call. The V gene lost 10 bases and the J gene lost 5 bases, with 23 bases spanning the gap. The CDR3 is 15 amino acids. CDR1 is ENHRY, CDR2 SYGVKD, per germline. The DNA of the CDR3 is TGTGCCACCACCCCACGAGGAGACGGGGATACTGAAGCTTTCTTT. Translating it yields CATTPRGDGDTEAFF.

This clone appeared a few times. The V and J genes are TRBV6-6 and TRBJ1-4, with 7 bases that match TRBD1. Germline values: CDR1 MNHNY, CDR2 SVGAGI (reference sequence). The CDR3 sequence is 13 residues long. J was trimmed by 13 bases and V by 1 base; bases with no gene match: 6. The CDR3 coding sequence is TGTGCCAGCAGTTACTTTTCGGGACAGCGACTGTTTTTT. Amino acid sequence: CASSYFSGQRLFF.

The chain is built from TRBV19 and TRBJ2-7; 7 nucleotides match TRBD2. CDR1 and CDR2 from the germline V gene are LNHDA and SQIVND (reference sequence). The CDR3 consists of 17 residues. Trimming removed 5 bases from V and 5 bases from J; junction bases left unmatched: 18. The CDR3, as DNA: TGTGCCAGTAGTGAGGCGGGAGTAGGAGGGCTCGTCCACGAGCAGTACTTC. Translating it yields CASSEAGVGGLVHEQYF.

The gene calls are TRBV5-1 and TRBJ2-7; 7 nucleotides line up with TRBD1. The V segment lost 4 bases and the J segment 4 bases; nucleotides outside the gene matches: 11. Looked up from germline, CDR1 is SGHRS and CDR2 is YFSETQ. The CDR3 spans 15 residues. This chain's CDR3 is CASSGSGQTSYEQYF. In DNA form, the CDR3 reads TGCGCCAGCAGCGGATCGGGACAGACCTCGTACGAGCAGTACTTC.

In nucleotides, the CDR3 is TGTGCCAGCAGCGTAGCCCCAGCCTACGAGCAGTACTTC. It encodes CASSVAPAYEQYF. The V call is TRBV9, the J call TRBJ2-7; D remains ambiguous. With 0 bases removed from V and 2 bases from J, the gap between germline ends came to 6 bases. The CDR3 is 13 amino acids. CDR1 is SGDLS and CDR2 is YYNGEE in the germline V gene.

The chain recombines TRBV5-4 with TRBJ2-7, with 8 positions matching TRBD1. The germline V gene has CDR1 SGHNT and CDR2 YYREEE (reference sequence). This CDR3 region has 15 residues. Losses at the gene ends were 2 bases for V and 7 bases for J; bases not matched to a gene: 11. CDR3 sequence (DNA): TGTGCCAGCAGCTTTGGAGGGACAGGACTGAGAGAGCAGTACTTC. Protein product: CASSFGGTGLREQYF.

Here the CDR3 reads CASRRRGDSNQPQHF. The CDR3 coding sequence is TGTGCCAGTAGACGACGGGGGGATAGCAATCAGCCCCAGCATTTT. The chain uses TRBV19 and TRBJ1-5, with D possibly TRBD1 on 5 matching bases. This CDR3 has 15 residues. V gave up 6 bases and J gave up 0 bases, with 12 bases separating them. The germline gives CDR1 LNHDA, CDR2 SQIVND (reference sequence).

The rearrangement joins TRBV19 to TRBJ2-2; D may be TRBD2 (7 bases). The CDR3 has 14 amino acids. V dropped 8 bases and J dropped 5 bases, with 15 bases sitting between them. Germline CDR1 and CDR2: LNHDA and SQIVND (reference sequence). The CDR3 bases are TGTGCCAGTCGAGGGAGGGGGAATACCGGGGAGCTGTTTTTT. Its translation is CASRGRGNTGELFF.

The genes are TRBV25-1 and TRBJ2-6; no firm D call. Trimming stripped 7 bases from V and 3 bases from J, with 7 bases between. Germline values: CDR1 MGHDK, CDR2 SYGVNS. The CDR3 sequence is 13 residues long. CDR3 DNA: TGTGCCAGCAAGCTAAGTGGGGCCAACGTCCTGACTTTC. This codes for CASKLSGANVLTF.

The chain links TRBV27 to TRBJ2-2; weak D call: TRBD1 (6 bases). The CDR3 spans 17 residues. CDR1 and CDR2 (germline): MNHEY, SMNVEV (reference sequence). Trimming removed 6 bases at V and 1 base at J, with 18 bases between. CDR3 sequence reads: CASRPQSGTMNTGELFF. CDR3 bases: TGTGCCAGCAGACCTCAATCCGGGACAATGAACACCGGGGAGCTGTTTTTT.

This sequence joins TRBV7-9 and TRBJ1-5; perhaps TRBD1 as D (6 bases). The CDR3 extends over 17 amino acids. Trimming removed 5 bases at V and 2 bases at J, with 19 bases between. CDR1 is SEHNR, CDR2 FQNEAQ, per germline (reference sequence). The CDR3 nucleotides are TGTGCCAGCAGCCCCGGGCGGGGGGCGCGGGGCAATCAGCCCCAGCATTTT. It is translated as CASSPGRGARGNQPQHF.

A note on this clone: One end of the junction does not line up with germline, which may come from a read error. The chain recombines TRBV6-1 with TRBJ1-5; D is unresolved. The germline V gene has CDR1 MNHNS and CDR2 SASEGT. The CDR3 is 13 residues long. CDR3 DNA: TGTGCCAGCAGTGGGAATAGCAATCAGCCCCAGCACTTT. As protein: CASSGNSNQPQHF.

The chain is built from TRBV4-2 and TRBJ2-5; TRBD1 might be the D (5 bases). The DNA end favors TRBJ2-7, so the J call may be wrong. Germline CDR1 is LGHNA and CDR2 is YNFKEQ. The CDR3 contains 13 residues. CDR3 region: CASSQGQGLEQYF. The CDR3, as DNA: TGTGCCAGCAGCCAGGGCCAGGGTCTCGAGCAGTACTTC.

This clone was observed a few times. The V gene is TRBV19, the J gene TRBJ1-3; 7 bases line up with TRBD1. Per the germline V gene, CDR1 is LNHDA and CDR2 is SQIVND (reference sequence). This CDR3 is built from 14 residues. J gave up 1 base and V 6 bases, and 3 bases lay outside the gene matches. As DNA, the CDR3 is TGTGCCAGTAGACAGGGGCGTTCTGGAAACACCATATATTTT. Its protein is CASRQGRSGNTIYF.

The gene calls are TRBV14 and TRBJ2-1; TRBD2 aligns across 11 bases. Unmatched junction bases numbered 6, after V lost 2 bases and J lost 3 bases. Germline V gene sequence: CDR1 SGHDN, CDR2 FVKESK. This CDR3 has 17 residues. CDR3 DNA sequence: TGTGCCAGCAGCCAACCCCTACTAGCGGGAGTCTACAATGAGCAGTTCTTC. It is translated as CASSQPLLAGVYNEQFF.

V is TRBV6-6 and J is TRBJ2-2; D may be TRBD2 (6 bases). Germline V gene sequence: CDR1 MNHNY, CDR2 SVGAGI (reference sequence). The CDR3 contains 15 residues. Trimming left V 11 bases short and J 7 bases short, with 23 bases between. The CDR3 DNA reads TGTGCCGCCAGACGGAGGGAAAGAAGTGTCGGGGAGCTGTTTTTT. It is translated as CAARRRERSVGELFF.

The chain joins TRBV5-4 to TRBJ1-4; tentative D call: TRBD1 (5 bases). The CDR3 consists of 12 residues. CDR1 SGHNT and CDR2 YYREEE come from the germline V gene (reference sequence). The V gene lost 3 bases and the J gene lost 12 bases, with 12 bases spanning the gap. The CDR3 coding sequence is TGTGCCAGCAGCTCGGGGAGGGGTCAACTGTTTTTT. This codes for CASSSGRGQLFF.

The rearrangement joins TRBV20-1 to TRBJ2-7, with unresolved D. Germline V gene sequence: CDR1 DFQATT, CDR2 SNEGSKA (reference sequence). Trimming stripped 3 bases from V and 2 bases from J, with 5 bases between. CDR3 length equals 11 residues. The CDR3 reads CSARRTYEQYF. The CDR3 DNA sequence: TGCAGTGCTAGGAGGACCTACGAGCAGTACTTC.

The chain carries TRBV10-3 and TRBJ2-1; D remains unclear. This CDR3 contains 13 residues. The V and J ends lost 10 bases and 7 bases respectively, with 17 bases between them. Germline values: CDR1 ENHRY, CDR2 SYGVKD. CDR3 sequence reads: CATFARSDNEQFF. CDR3 nucleotides: TGTGCCACCTTCGCCCGGTCTGATAATGAGCAGTTCTTC.

The chain employs TRBV6-6 and TRBJ1-2; no clear D. The germline gives CDR1 MNHNY, CDR2 SVGAGI (reference sequence). Trimming stripped 2 bases from V and 8 bases from J, with 18 bases between. The CDR3 totals 15 residues. CDR3 sequence: CASSYVGSLGGGYTF. CDR3 nucleotide sequence: TGTGCCAGCAGTTACGTTGGGAGTCTAGGTGGGGGCTACACCTTC.

In its sample, this clone was seen once. This chain connects TRBV28 to TRBJ2-3, with 9 bases fitting TRBD2. CDR3 length: 21 residues. The germline V gene encodes CDR1 MDHEN and CDR2 SYDVKM. V trimming: 1 base; J trimming: 0 bases; junction bases outside the gene matches: 17. The CDR3 protein is CASSLFPGGLLAGSSTDTQYF. CDR3 bases: TGTGCCAGCAGTTTATTCCCCGGGGGGTTGCTAGCGGGATCCAGCACAGATACGCAGTATTTT.

The chain combines TRBV5-1 with TRBJ2-3; 11 bases match TRBD2. This CDR3 region has 17 residues. Unmatched junction bases numbered 7, after V lost 4 bases and J lost 0 bases. Looked up from germline, CDR1 is SGHRS and CDR2 is YFSETQ. CDR3 in amino acids: CASSNPTSGESTDTQYF. The CDR3, as DNA: TGCGCCAGCAGCAACCCGACTAGCGGGGAGAGCACAGATACGCAGTATTTT.

This clone has a handful of counts. The chain carries TRBV15 and TRBJ2-7, with 12 bases identical to TRBD2. The CDR3 spans 18 residues. The germline CDR1 and CDR2 sequences are LNHNV and YYDKDF (reference sequence). V shed 1 base and J 5 bases; nucleotides not matched to a gene: 12. For the CDR3, the DNA is TGTGCCACCAGCAGAGGCCTGAAGACTAGCGGGAGTATGAACGAGCAGTACTTC. Its protein product is CATSRGLKTSGSMNEQYF.

The V and J genes are TRBV7-3 and TRBJ2-6, with TRBD1 identical over 7 bases. The V gene's germline CDR1 is SGHTA and CDR2 FQGTGA. The junction had 4 bases not matched to a gene; V was cut back by 5 bases and J by 3 bases. The CDR3 has 15 residues. The CDR3: CASSKGGGGANVLTF. The CDR3 coding sequence is TGTGCCAGCAGCAAAGGGGGCGGTGGGGCCAACGTCCTGACTTTC.

This sequence joins TRBV7-9 and TRBJ1-1, with D hard to call. The CDR3 totals 15 residues. CDR1 is SEHNR, CDR2 FQNEAQ, per germline (reference sequence). V dropped 6 bases and J dropped 0 bases, with 14 bases sitting between them. The CDR3 here is CASSPGSALNTEAFF. CDR3 sequence (DNA): TGTGCCAGCAGTCCGGGGTCCGCCTTGAACACTGAAGCTTTCTTT.

The chain employs TRBV28 and TRBJ1-2; TRBD1 agrees at 7 bases. Germline values: CDR1 MDHEN, CDR2 SYDVKM. This CDR3 is 15 amino acids long. The junction had 7 bases not matched to a gene; V was cut back by 6 bases and J by 0 bases. CDR3 protein: CASRSPGGTNYGYTF. CDR3 nucleotide sequence: TGTGCCAGCAGATCGCCAGGGGGGACTAACTATGGCTACACCTTC.

This chain joins TRBV15 and TRBJ2-1; a weak D match, TRBD1 (6 bases). From germline, CDR1 is LNHNV and CDR2 YYDKDF (reference sequence). This CDR3 contains 16 residues. V dropped 1 base and J dropped 5 bases, with 15 bases sitting between them. The CDR3 protein is CATSRGGRGLNNEQFF. The CDR3 nucleotides read TGTGCCACCAGCAGAGGCGGCAGGGGTTTAAACAATGAGCAGTTCTTC.

The CDR3 region has the DNA TGCGCCAGCAGCTGGGGGTTAAGACAGGACAATGAGCAGTTCTTC. This gives the protein CASSWGLRQDNEQFF. The gene calls are TRBV5-1 and TRBJ2-1; weak D call: TRBD1 (6 bases). The CDR3 covers 15 residues. Trimming removed 3 bases from V and 5 bases from J, with 15 bases in between. Germline V gene lookup returns CDR1 SGHRS and CDR2 YFSETQ.

This clone was recorded a few times. The genes are TRBV28 and TRBJ1-1; D is unresolved. Trimming took 3 bases from V and 4 from J, leaving 3 bases between them. The CDR3 contains 11 residues. CDR1 and CDR2 from the germline V gene are MDHEN and SYDVKM. CDR3: CASSLATEAFF. The DNA of the CDR3 is TGTGCCAGCAGTTTGGCCACTGAAGCTTTCTTT. The whole variable domain, filled in from reference TRBV28 and TRBJ1-1, reads DVKVTQSSRYLVKRTGEKVFLECVQDMDHENMFWYRQDPGLGLRLIYFSYDVKMKEKGDIPEGYSVSREKKERFSLILESASTNQTSMYLCASSLATEAFFGQGTRLTVV.

The CDR3 protein is CASSQDGDRGGLNEKLFF. The CDR3 bases are TGCGCCAGCAGCCAAGATGGGGACAGGGGGGGCCTTAATGAAAAACTGTTTTTT. The genes are TRBV4-3 and TRBJ1-4; 11 bases are shared with TRBD1. V was clipped by 0 bases and J by 4 bases; unmatched bases: 7. CDR1 is LGHNA, CDR2 YSLEER, per germline. The CDR3 consists of 18 residues.